One sample yielded the 21 T cell receptor beta chains listed below, sequenced in a study of identical twins. TCRdb ran MiXCR on the 5' RACE reads and lists one entry per CDR3 protein. The profile shows hundreds of thousands of distinct CDR3 sequences, 8% to 9% of them singletons. The same data also went into a second study, on yellow fever vaccine responses in identical twins.

The sample was memory (CD45RO+) T cells sorted from blood. All receptors come from a woman aged 18 to 35 in good health.

This clonotype was counted ten times or more. The chain carries TRBV12-3 or TRBV12-4 and TRBJ2-5; possible D gene TRBD2, 5 bases. This CDR3 has 18 residues. Trimming stripped 4 bases from V and 0 bases from J, with 21 bases between. The CDR3 DNA reads TGTGCCAGCAGTTCCGATTTCCGGCTAGCACAAAACCAAGAGACCCAGTACTTC. Amino acids: CASSSDFRLAQNQETQYF.

In this sample, this clonotype turned up many times. The chain has TRBV20-1 and TRBJ2-1; 10 bases fit TRBD2. There are 15 residues in the CDR3. Germline V gives CDR1 DFQATT, CDR2 SNEGSKA (reference sequence). V shed 1 base and J 10 bases; nucleotides not matched to a gene: 10. The CDR3 DNA follows: TGCAGTGCTAGAGTCTCTAGCGGGAGCGGGAGCGAGCAGTTCTTC. It codes for CSARVSSGSGSEQFF.

At least ten counts were recorded for this clonotype. This chain joins TRBV12-3 or TRBV12-4 and TRBJ2-1; D call uncertain. Trimming removed 4 bases at V and 7 bases at J, with 17 bases between. This CDR3 spans 15 amino acids. The DNA for the CDR3 is TGTGCCAGCAGTTCTGGGCATCTGGTATTAAATGAGCAGTTCTTC. The encoded protein is CASSSGHLVLNEQFF.

The J gene is TRBJ1-2, the V gene TRBV29-1, with unresolved D. This CDR3 spans 14 amino acids. CDR1 and CDR2 from the germline V gene are SQVTM and ANQGSEA. Trimming left V 0 bases short and J 8 bases short, with 16 bases between. The CDR3 protein is CSVEDTPHSKGYTF. As DNA, the CDR3 is TGCAGCGTTGAAGATACACCCCATTCAAAAGGCTACACCTTC.

A few counts support this clonotype. The J gene is TRBJ1-5, the V gene TRBV28; TRBD1 agrees at 9 bases. The V and J ends lost 5 bases and 4 bases, in that order; junction bases with no gene match: 6. Germline V lookup: CDR1 MDHEN, CDR2 SYDVKM. The CDR3 totals 15 residues. CDR3 nucleotide sequence: TGTGCCAGCAGTCTCGGGACAGGGCGGAATCAGCCCCAGCATTTT. Translated: CASSLGTGRNQPQHF.

The chain uses TRBV11-2 and TRBJ2-1; 7 bases are shared with TRBD2. Germline-derived CDR1 and CDR2 are SGHAT and FQNNGV. V shed 1 base and J 6 bases; nucleotides not matched to a gene: 9. There are 16 residues in the CDR3. CDR3 protein: CASSLVVGGPINEQFF. As DNA, the CDR3 is TGTGCCAGCAGCTTAGTTGTGGGAGGGCCCATCAATGAGCAGTTCTTC.

This clonotype showed up many times. The CDR3 DNA sequence: TGTGCCACCAGCAGAGACAGGGAGGGTAGTTCACCCCTCCACTTT. Residues: CATSRDREGSSPLHF. The chain employs TRBV15 and TRBJ1-6; D perhaps matches TRBD1 (5 bases). The germline V gene encodes CDR1 LNHNV and CDR2 YYDKDF (reference sequence). The CDR3 runs to 15 residues. V was shortened by 0 bases and J by 9 bases, with 12 bases between the two germline ends.

The chain combines TRBV27 with TRBJ2-3; D not resolved. V shed 6 bases and J shed 6 bases, with 13 bases lying between them. CDR1 and CDR2 (germline): MNHEY, SMNVEV (reference sequence). There are 13 residues in the CDR3. The CDR3 reads CASSGNYGDTQYF. CDR3 DNA: TGTGCCAGCAGCGGAAATTATGGGGATACGCAGTATTTT.

This clonotype turned up a few times. The CDR3 protein is CSVGAQGNTEAFF. The CDR3 DNA reads TGCAGCGTTGGGGCGCAGGGGAACACTGAAGCTTTCTTT. V usage is TRBV29-1 and J usage is TRBJ1-1; D may be TRBD1 (5 bases). This CDR3 comprises 13 residues. V lost 4 bases and J lost 1, with 10 bases in between. Per germline, CDR1 SQVTM and CDR2 ANQGSEA.

In this sample, this clonotype turned up many times. The V and J genes are TRBV18 and TRBJ2-7, with D uncertain. The V gene lost 0 bases and the J gene lost 3 bases, with 9 bases spanning the gap. The length of the CDR3 is 14 residues. Germline-derived CDR1 and CDR2 are KGHSH and LQKENI. DNA of the CDR3: TGTGCCAGCTCACCACCCGGAACCAGCTACGAGCAGTACTTC. Its translation is CASSPPGTSYEQYF.

This clonotype was observed at least ten times. The V gene is TRBV2, the J gene TRBJ2-1; D gene unclear. The CDR3 covers 11 residues. Germline CDR1 and CDR2: SNHLY and FYNNEI. V was shortened by 4 bases and J by 9 bases, with 7 bases between the two germline ends. CDR3 region: CASSVAVEQFF. CDR3 coding DNA: TGTGCCAGCAGTGTAGCTGTTGAGCAGTTCTTC.

The chain combines TRBV7-8 with TRBJ2-7; perhaps D is TRBD1 or TRBD2 (5 bases each). This CDR3 has 16 amino acids. Per germline, CDR1 SGHVS and CDR2 FQNEAQ. The V gene lost 5 bases and the J gene lost 0 bases, with 17 bases spanning the gap. This CDR3 reads CASSPRGAGSSYEQYV. For the CDR3, the DNA is TGTGCCAGCAGCCCCCGGGGTGCAGGGAGCTCCTACGAGCAGTACGTC.

The sample holds many counts of this clonotype. This chain uses TRBV18 with TRBJ1-3; TRBD1 aligns across 9 bases. This CDR3 contains 16 residues. Germline-derived CDR1 and CDR2 are KGHSH and LQKENI. V dropped 6 bases and J dropped 2; count of bases not matched to a gene: 8. The CDR3 DNA is TGTGCCAGCTCGTCCCCGGGACAGGGTCCTGGAAACACCATATATTTT. Its translation is CASSSPGQGPGNTIYF.

There are a few counts of this clonotype. The genes are TRBV5-1 and TRBJ1-1, with 7 bases matching TRBD1. With V trimmed by 3 bases and J by 0 bases, 8 bases remained unmatched. CDR1 is SGHRS, CDR2 YFSETQ, per germline. The CDR3 has 16 amino acids. CDR3 loop: CASSSQRQGLNTEAFF. The CDR3, as DNA: TGCGCCAGCAGCTCACAACGACAGGGCTTGAACACTGAAGCTTTCTTT.

In its sample, this clonotype was seen many times. This CDR3 reads CSARDLGREGYNEQFF. The CDR3 DNA follows: TGCAGTGCTAGAGATTTGGGGCGGGAGGGGTACAATGAGCAGTTCTTC. This sequence joins TRBV20-1 and TRBJ2-1; 9 bases match TRBD2. V lost 0 bases, J lost 4 bases, and 7 bases stayed unmatched. The length of the CDR3 is 16 residues. Germline-derived CDR1 and CDR2 are DFQATT and SNEGSKA (reference sequence).

This clonotype has ten or more counts. The chain links TRBV29-1 to TRBJ1-1; 7 nucleotides line up with TRBD1. CDR1 is SQVTM and CDR2 is ANQGSEA in the germline V gene. Losses at the gene ends were 8 bases for V and 0 bases for J; bases not matched to a gene: 6. This CDR3 region has 13 residues. The CDR3 nucleotides are TGCAGCAGCTGGGACAGATTGAACACTGAAGCTTTCTTT. This codes for CSSWDRLNTEAFF.

The sample holds many counts of this clonotype. In DNA form, the CDR3 reads TGTGCCAGCAGCCCTGACAGGGGAGGGACACCCCTCCACTTT. This translates into CASSPDRGGTPLHF. This rearrangement joins TRBV12-3 or TRBV12-4 to TRBJ1-6, with 8 bases identical to TRBD1. The CDR3 contains 14 residues. Losses at the gene ends were 6 bases for V and 11 bases for J; bases not matched to a gene: 9.

The chain links TRBV28 to TRBJ2-7, with D possibly matching TRBD2 (6 bases). The CDR3 totals 16 residues. The germline gives CDR1 MDHEN, CDR2 SYDVKM. V was pared by 6 bases and J by 0 bases, with 18 bases between. Here the CDR3 reads CASRARGAGNSYEQYF. Here the CDR3 DNA reads TGTGCCAGCAGAGCCCGGGGAGCGGGCAACTCCTACGAGCAGTACTTC.

The V call is TRBV24-1, the J call TRBJ2-1; no clear D gene. Trimming pared 4 bases from V and 0 bases from J, leaving 9 bases between. CDR1 and CDR2 (germline): KGHDR, SFDVKD. The CDR3 consists of 15 residues. The CDR3 loop reads CATSDPASSYNEQFF. The CDR3 bases are TGTGCCACCAGTGACCCAGCGAGCTCCTACAATGAGCAGTTCTTC.

This clonotype was seen many times. The chain employs TRBV6-5 and TRBJ2-3; D may be TRBD2 (6 bases). CDR3 length: 15 residues. Trimming took off 2 bases at V and 1 base at J, with 10 bases between the two ends. Germline V gene lookup returns CDR1 MNHEY and CDR2 SVGAGI. CDR3 nucleotides: TGTGCCAGCAGTTACCGGGGGAAAGGCACAGATACGCAGTATTTT. Residues: CASSYRGKGTDTQYF.

This clonotype was counted ten times or more. The chain couples TRBV12-3 or TRBV12-4 to TRBJ1-5; 7 bases are shared with TRBD1. After removal of 2 bases from V and 4 bases from J, the junction contained 5 bases not matched to a gene. CDR3 length equals 15 residues. Written as DNA, the CDR3 is TGTGCCAGCAGTTTATTGGGACAGCAGAATCAGCCCCAGCATTTT. As protein: CASSLLGQQNQPQHF.